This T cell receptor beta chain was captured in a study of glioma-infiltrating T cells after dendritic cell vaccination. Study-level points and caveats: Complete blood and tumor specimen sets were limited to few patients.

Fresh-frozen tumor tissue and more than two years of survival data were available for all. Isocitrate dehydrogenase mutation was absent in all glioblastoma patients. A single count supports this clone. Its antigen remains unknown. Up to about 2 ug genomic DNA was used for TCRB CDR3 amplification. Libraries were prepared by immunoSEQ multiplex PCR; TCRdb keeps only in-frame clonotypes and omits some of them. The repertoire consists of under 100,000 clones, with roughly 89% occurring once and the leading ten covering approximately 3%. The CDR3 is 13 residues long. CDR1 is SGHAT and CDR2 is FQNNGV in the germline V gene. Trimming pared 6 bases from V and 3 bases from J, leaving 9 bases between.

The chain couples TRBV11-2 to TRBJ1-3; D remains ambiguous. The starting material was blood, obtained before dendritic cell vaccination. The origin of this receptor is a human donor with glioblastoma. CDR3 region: CASSTASGNTIYF. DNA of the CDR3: TGTGCCAGCAGTACCGCTAGTGGAAACACCATATATTTT.